These 31 T cell receptor beta chains came from one sample sequenced in a study of cytomegalovirus exposure and HLA in healthy donors. PCR involved 60 Vbeta and 13 Jbeta primers. Profiling relied on immunoSEQ multiplex PCR, and the TCRdb table lists in-frame clones only, not all of them. The sample holds under 140,000 clones, approximately 86% seen once. Sequencing input: PBMCs. The source of these receptors is a man aged 35 to 55 in good health and CMV-seronegative.

V usage is TRBV28 and J usage is TRBJ1-1; D ambiguous. V was clipped by 6 bases and J by 0 bases, with 8 bases between them. This CDR3 spans 13 amino acids. CDR1 and CDR2 (germline): MDHEN, SYDVKM. The CDR3 is CASSSPVNTEAFF. The CDR3 nucleotides read TGTGCCAGCAGCTCTCCCGTGAACACTGAAGCTTTCTTT.

The chain links TRBV30 to TRBJ2-7, with 8 bases matching TRBD1. The CDR3 has 10 residues. CDR1 and CDR2 from the germline V gene are GTSNPN and SVGIG (reference sequence). V lost 5 bases and J lost 11; bases outside the gene matches: 5. The DNA of the CDR3 is TGTGCCTGGGGACAGGGAGAGAAGTACTTC. Its protein product is CAWGQGEKYF.

The chain carries TRBV19 and TRBJ1-5, with 8 bases aligning to TRBD1. Germline CDR1 is LNHDA and CDR2 is SQIVND (reference sequence). Unmatched junction bases numbered 7, after V lost 5 bases and J lost 1 base. This CDR3 contains 16 residues. This CDR3 is CASSRQGQESNQPQHF. Written as DNA, the CDR3 is TGTGCCAGTAGTCGACAGGGGCAGGAGAGCAATCAGCCCCAGCATTTT.

The chain employs TRBV6-1 and TRBJ2-1; possibly TRBD2 for D (5 bases). The CDR3 length is 12 residues. In germline, CDR1 is MNHNS, CDR2 SASEGT. Deletions cut 4 bases from V and 4 bases from J, with 5 bases between. This chain's CDR3 is CASSGTYNEQFF. CDR3 bases: TGTGCCAGCAGTGGGACTTACAATGAGCAGTTCTTC.

The chain combines TRBV18 with TRBJ2-5, with 7 nucleotides matching TRBD1. The V and J ends lost 6 bases and 4 bases, in that order; junction bases with no gene match: 5. The CDR3 runs to 13 residues. Germline V gene data show CDR1 as KGHSH and CDR2 as LQKENI. The CDR3 DNA reads TGTGCCAGCTCGCCGGGACAGTCAGAGACCCAGTACTTC. As protein: CASSPGQSETQYF.

This clone came up a few times. The DNA of the CDR3 is TGTGCCAGCAGCTCCGGACTAGCGGGGGGGCCAGGGCAGTTCTTC. This translates into CASSSGLAGGPGQFF. The J gene is TRBJ2-1, the V gene TRBV7-9; 15 bases align to TRBD2. V was clipped by 4 bases and J by 12 bases; unmatched bases: 7. The CDR3 contains 15 residues. Per the germline V gene, CDR1 is SEHNR and CDR2 is FQNEAQ (reference sequence).

This chain connects TRBV13 to TRBJ1-2; D unresolved. With 0 bases removed from V and 0 bases from J, the gap between germline ends came to 8 bases. CDR3 length equals 15 residues. Per germline, CDR1 PRHDT and CDR2 FYEKMQ (reference sequence). The CDR3 spells CASSLGQMTNYGYTF. CDR3 nucleotides: TGTGCCAGCAGCTTAGGACAAATGACTAACTATGGCTACACCTTC.

The chain employs TRBV19 and TRBJ1-2, with TRBD1 identical over 8 bases. Germline V gene lookup returns CDR1 LNHDA and CDR2 SQIVND (reference sequence). Trimming removed 4 bases from V and 4 bases from J; junction bases left unmatched: 23. The CDR3 runs 20 residues. The CDR3 loop is CASSRRGQARVANPVYGYTF. CDR3 DNA: TGTGCCAGTAGTAGGAGGGGACAGGCACGGGTTGCCAATCCTGTCTATGGCTACACCTTC.

The chain carries TRBV5-5 and TRBJ2-1, with 7 bases lining up with TRBD2. This CDR3 is 16 amino acids long. J gave up 2 bases and V 0 bases, and 5 bases lay outside the gene matches. CDR1 and CDR2 (germline): SGHKS, YYEKEE (reference sequence). In nucleotides, the CDR3 is TGTGCCAGCAGCTTGGGGGGAGGGGCCGCCTACAATGAGCAGTTCTTC. Protein: CASSLGGGAAYNEQFF.

In this sample, this clone turned up a few times. This chain joins TRBV19 and TRBJ1-6; D is ambiguous. The germline V gene encodes CDR1 LNHDA and CDR2 SQIVND (reference sequence). The V end was cut by 3 bases, the J end by 3 bases, with 6 bases between. The CDR3 contains 14 residues. CDR3 bases: TGTGCCAGTAGTATTCGGGGCTATAATTCACCCCTCCACTTT. Its translation: CASSIRGYNSPLHF.

This sequence joins TRBV6-6 and TRBJ1-5; D gene unclear. The CDR3 is made up of 12 amino acids. The germline gives CDR1 MNHNY, CDR2 SVGAGI (reference sequence). The V gene lost 3 bases and the J gene lost 7 bases, with 7 bases spanning the gap. Written as DNA, the CDR3 is TGTGCCAGCAGTTATCTTGAGCAGCCCCAGCATTTT. It specifies CASSYLEQPQHF.

The rearrangement uses TRBV6-5 and TRBJ2-1, with TRBD2 matching 10 bases. CDR1 is MNHEY and CDR2 is SVGAGI in the germline V gene. V lost 7 bases to trimming and J lost 2 bases; unmatched junction nucleotides: 2. The CDR3 covers 14 residues. Here the CDR3 DNA reads TGTGCCAGCAAGAGCGGGGGGGCCTACAATGAGCAGTTCTTC. This encodes CASKSGGAYNEQFF.

This chain uses TRBV7-6 with TRBJ2-1; 8 nucleotides align to TRBD2. The CDR3 runs to 17 residues. The junction had 13 bases not matched to a gene; V was cut back by 5 bases and J by 4 bases. From germline, CDR1 is SGHVS and CDR2 FNYEAQ. CDR3 nucleotide sequence: TGTGCCAGCAGCCTTCGAAGAAGCGGGGGAGCGTACAATGAGCAGTTCTTC. Protein: CASSLRRSGGAYNEQFF.

This chain links TRBV28 with TRBJ1-1; D call uncertain. Germline CDR1 reads MDHEN; CDR2 reads SYDVKM. V shed 6 bases and J shed 5 bases, with 7 bases lying between them. The CDR3 is 11 amino acids. DNA for the CDR3: TGTGCCAGCAGACAATGGACTGAAGCTTTCTTT. Protein sequence: CASRQWTEAFF.

This chain connects TRBV28 to TRBJ2-7; 9 bases are a match to TRBD1. Germline CDR1 reads MDHEN; CDR2 reads SYDVKM. The CDR3 length is 16 residues. The ends lost 5 bases at V and 2 bases at J; junction bases unmatched: 10. The CDR3 reads CASSPQSGQGTYEQYF. The CDR3 DNA reads TGTGCCAGCAGTCCACAATCGGGACAGGGAACCTACGAGCAGTACTTC.

V usage is TRBV7-2 and J usage is TRBJ1-4, with D hard to call. The germline V and J ends were trimmed by 1 base and 0 bases, with 6 bases remaining between them. The germline V gene has CDR1 SGHTA and CDR2 FQGNSA. The CDR3 contains 15 residues. For the CDR3, the DNA is TGTGCCAGCAGCTTAGAAGCTGCAACTAATGAAAAACTGTTTTTT. Protein product: CASSLEAATNEKLFF.

This clone turned up a few times. One end of the junction is discordant with germline, which a read error may explain. The V and J genes are TRBV5-1 and TRBJ2-5, with TRBD1 matching over 7 bases. The CDR3 loop spans 12 amino acids. Germline lookup yields CDR1 SGHRS and CDR2 YFSETQ. The CDR3 DNA follows: TGCGCCAGTAGCTACAGGGGAGAGACCCAGTACTTC. Translating it yields CASSYRGETQYF.

This clone appeared a few times. The chain joins TRBV6-1 to TRBJ2-1, with 7 bases that match TRBD1. The germline gives CDR1 MNHNS, CDR2 SASEGT. V dropped 0 bases and J dropped 7; count of bases not matched to a gene: 9. The CDR3 contains 16 residues. The CDR3, as DNA: TGTGCCAGCAGTGAAGCGTCGAGGGGGCGAGGGAATGAGCAGTTCTTC. Protein: CASSEASRGRGNEQFF.

V usage is TRBV30 and J usage is TRBJ1-1; D remains ambiguous. CDR1 is GTSNPN and CDR2 is SVGIG in the germline V gene (reference sequence). The CDR3 totals 13 residues. V shed 3 bases and J shed 1 base, with 9 bases lying between them. This chain's CDR3 is CAWRFTGNTEAFF. The CDR3 region has the DNA TGTGCCTGGAGGTTCACCGGGAACACTGAAGCTTTCTTT.

The gene calls are TRBV6-4 and TRBJ2-3, with a tentative D call TRBD1 (6 bases). Germline V gene sequence: CDR1 MRHNA, CDR2 SNTAGT. The length of the CDR3 is 12 residues. The V end was cut by 9 bases, the J end by 5 bases, with 12 bases between. The CDR3 reads CARLNREDTQYF. The DNA for the CDR3 is TGTGCCAGGCTGAACAGGGAAGATACGCAGTATTTT.

This rearrangement joins TRBV7-3 to TRBJ2-3; 8 bases are a match to TRBD1. Per germline, CDR1 SGHTA and CDR2 FQGTGA. The V gene end was trimmed by 6 bases and the J gene end by 5 bases; junction bases not matched to a gene: 13. CDR3 length: 16 amino acids. CDR3 sequence reads: CASSQHTGGGKDTQYF. The CDR3 DNA sequence: TGTGCCAGCAGTCAGCATACAGGGGGTGGGAAAGATACGCAGTATTTT.

Here the CDR3 DNA reads TGTGCCTCCATGGACAGGTTGTTAGGAAACACCATATATTTT. This encodes CASMDRLLGNTIYF. The rearrangement uses TRBV10-3 and TRBJ1-3; TRBD1 matches 7 bases. V shed 11 bases and J 4 bases; nucleotides not matched to a gene: 11. This CDR3 is 14 amino acids long. Looked up from germline, CDR1 is ENHRY and CDR2 is SYGVKD.

The genes are TRBV5-1 and TRBJ1-1; unclear D gene. The CDR3 is 13 amino acids. Trimming pared 2 bases from V and 0 bases from J, leaving 5 bases between. CDR1 is SGHRS, CDR2 YFSETQ, per germline. CDR3 coding DNA: TGCGCCAGCAGCTTAACGGTGAACACTGAAGCTTTCTTT. Its protein product is CASSLTVNTEAFF.

The CDR3 nucleotides are TGTGCCAGCAGAAGACAGGGTTATGGCTACACCTTC. This gives the protein CASRRQGYGYTF. The chain links TRBV6-6 to TRBJ1-2; 7 bases agree with TRBD1. Germline V gene data show CDR1 as MNHNY and CDR2 as SVGAGI (reference sequence). This CDR3 spans 12 amino acids. Trimming cost V 6 bases and J 5 bases; bases outside gene matches: 3.

A note on this clone: The sample carries other DNA sequences with the same CDR3. The chain joins TRBV28 to TRBJ1-2; unclear D gene. V was shortened by 5 bases and J by 5 bases, with 6 bases between the two germline ends. The V gene's germline CDR1 is MDHEN and CDR2 SYDVKM. CDR3 length equals 11 residues. The CDR3 reads CASSPSYGYTF. For the CDR3, the DNA is TGTGCCAGCAGTCCTAGTTATGGCTACACCTTC.

This sequence joins TRBV2 and TRBJ1-4; D uncertain. From germline, CDR1 is SNHLY and CDR2 FYNNEI. The CDR3 spans 13 residues. The V end was cut by 6 bases, the J end by 7 bases, with 12 bases between. The DNA for the CDR3 is TGTGCCAGCAGGTCGACCGGCGGTGAAAAACTGTTTTTT. As protein: CASRSTGGEKLFF.

The chain carries TRBV7-9 and TRBJ2-3; TRBD2 aligns across 10 bases. Germline V gives CDR1 SEHNR, CDR2 FQNEAQ (reference sequence). Trimming removed 5 bases from V and 5 bases from J; junction bases left unmatched: 7. The CDR3 is made up of 15 amino acids. This CDR3 reads CASSHPGLARDTQYF. The CDR3 DNA follows: TGTGCCAGCAGCCATCCGGGACTAGCGAGAGATACGCAGTATTTT.

The rearrangement links TRBV29-1 to TRBJ2-1; no firm D call. V was shortened by 8 bases and J by 6 bases, with 14 bases between the two germline ends. CDR3 length equals 12 residues. CDR1 and CDR2 from the germline V gene are SQVTM and ANQGSEA. The CDR3: CSSAVVPNEQFF. The DNA for the CDR3 is TGCAGCTCGGCGGTAGTCCCCAATGAGCAGTTCTTC.

The gene calls are TRBV6-1 and TRBJ2-1, with D perhaps TRBD2 (6 bases). This CDR3 is 12 amino acids long. Germline-derived CDR1 and CDR2 are MNHNS and SASEGT. V lost 8 bases, J lost 10 bases, and 15 bases lay in between. The CDR3 sequence is CASESSVREQFF. As DNA, the CDR3 is TGTGCCAGCGAGTCTAGCGTTCGGGAGCAGTTCTTC.

This clone has more than one count but fewer than ten. This chain links TRBV13 with TRBJ1-1; D is undetermined. The germline V and J ends were trimmed by 3 bases and 1 base, with 15 bases remaining between them. The length of the CDR3 is 16 residues. Germline CDR1 PRHDT, CDR2 FYEKMQ (reference sequence). This CDR3 reads CASSFGSGKANTEAFF. As DNA, the CDR3 is TGTGCCAGCAGCTTCGGAAGCGGGAAGGCGAACACTGAAGCTTTCTTT. The complete variable domain, with remaining parts taken from reference TRBV13 and TRBJ1-1, reads AAGVIQSPRHLIKEKRETATLKCYPIPRHDTVYWYQQGPGQDPQFLISFYEKMQSDKGSIPDRFSAQQFSDYHSELNMSSLELGDSALYFCASSFGSGKANTEAFFGQGTRLTVV.

This sequence joins TRBV30 and TRBJ1-2; 7 nucleotides match TRBD1. Germline V CDR1 and CDR2: GTSNPN, SVGIG (reference sequence). J gave up 5 bases and V 6 bases, and 3 bases lay outside the gene matches. CDR3 length: 11 residues. The CDR3 protein is CACDRVYGYTF. CDR3 in DNA: TGTGCCTGCGACAGGGTATATGGCTACACCTTC.